Shown below are 26 T cell receptor beta chains from a single sample sequenced in a study of blood T cell repertoires in COVID-19 (dated by TCRdb to the early 2020s). The method behind the library was the immunoSEQ multiplex PCR assay. The table was pulled from immuneACCESS by TCRdb, which kept in-frame rearrangements only. Such tables lose some clones; where checked, under half of the loss comes from unresolved V genes, and the rest has no known cause. The sample table records over 250,000 clones; approximately 88% of these occur just once. 10% of the sample is taken by the ten largest. Source material: peripheral blood. The receptors come from a woman between 70 and 85 years old with COVID-19, enrolled during active disease.

The chain uses TRBV9 and TRBJ2-6, with D perhaps TRBD1 (5 bases). Trimming stripped 1 base from V and 1 base from J, with 6 bases between. This CDR3 is built from 15 residues. The germline V gene has CDR1 SGDLS and CDR2 YYNGEE. The CDR3 DNA follows: TGTGCCAGCAGCGTAAGGGGTTCTGGGGCCAACGTCCTGACTTTC. Protein sequence: CASSVRGSGANVLTF.

V gene TRBV5-4 combines with J gene TRBJ2-3, with D possibly matching TRBD1 (5 bases). The V end was cut by 5 bases, the J end by 5 bases, with 12 bases between. The CDR3 length is 13 residues. CDR1 and CDR2 (germline): SGHNT, YYREEE (reference sequence). The CDR3: CASRNQGLDTQYF. The CDR3 nucleotides read TGTGCCAGCAGAAATCAGGGCCTAGATACGCAGTATTTT.

The rearrangement links TRBV15 to TRBJ1-6, with 9 nucleotides matching TRBD1. The CDR3 contains 15 residues. The J segment lost 10 bases and the V segment lost 4 bases, leaving 8 bases of the junction unmatched. CDR1 is LNHNV, CDR2 YYDKDF, per germline (reference sequence). CDR3 sequence: CATSTSGTGNSPLHF. CDR3 DNA sequence: TGTGCCACCAGCACTTCCGGGACAGGGAACTCACCCCTCCACTTT.

The chain recombines TRBV18 with TRBJ2-7, with D tentatively TRBD1 (6 bases). V shed 6 bases and J shed 7 bases, with 13 bases lying between them. Germline loops: CDR1 KGHSH, CDR2 LQKENI. CDR3 length: 12 amino acids. CDR3 sequence (DNA): TGTGCCAGCTCCGGGGACATTTTAGAGCAGTACTTC. Translation gives CASSGDILEQYF.

This chain joins TRBV7-8 and TRBJ2-7; D is possibly TRBD2 (6 bases). With 5 bases removed from V and 0 bases from J, the gap between germline ends came to 11 bases. CDR1 SGHVS and CDR2 FQNEAQ come from the germline V gene. The CDR3 is made up of 14 amino acids. This CDR3 reads CASSQDYNSYEQYF. The CDR3 nucleotides read TGTGCCAGCAGCCAGGACTATAACTCCTACGAGCAGTACTTC.

The J gene is TRBJ1-6, the V gene TRBV7-9; 8 bases fit TRBD1. Unmatched junction bases numbered 8, after V lost 7 bases and J lost 6 bases. Looked up from germline, CDR1 is SEHNR and CDR2 is FQNEAQ (reference sequence). The CDR3 consists of 15 residues. The CDR3 spells CASTKDRGGNSPLHF. DNA of the CDR3: TGTGCCAGCACCAAAGACAGGGGCGGTAATTCACCCCTCCACTTT.

The rearrangement joins TRBV3-1 (or the pseudogene TRBV3-2) to TRBJ2-7; D may be TRBD2 (5 bases). Trimming shortened V by 2 bases and J by 2 bases, and 19 bases separated the two germline ends. There are 17 residues in the CDR3. The germline V gene has CDR1 LGHDT and CDR2 YNNKEL (reference sequence). CDR3 in amino acids: CASSQLAGGSQTYEQYF. The CDR3, as DNA: TGTGCCAGCAGCCAACTGGCGGGCGGTTCCCAAACCTACGAGCAGTACTTC.

This chain links TRBV2 with TRBJ2-1; 7 positions agree with TRBD2. After removal of 10 bases from V and 7 bases from J, the junction contained 13 bases not matched to a gene. Germline-derived CDR1 and CDR2 are SNHLY and FYNNEI. The CDR3 spans 14 residues. CDR3 coding DNA: TGTGCCACCAGAACCAGCGGGATCGAAAATGAGCAGTTCTTC. It codes for CATRTSGIENEQFF.

The rearrangement links TRBV30 to TRBJ1-3; no clear D gene. CDR1 is GTSNPN and CDR2 is SVGIG in the germline V gene (reference sequence). The CDR3 totals 17 residues. V lost 4 bases and J 1 base, leaving 20 bases between the germline ends. CDR3 in DNA: TGTGCCTGGAATAGAGGTATCGACCTCCCGTCTGGAAACACCATATATTTT. As protein: CAWNRGIDLPSGNTIYF.

V usage is TRBV5-1 and J usage is TRBJ2-1, with D uncertain. CDR1 SGHRS and CDR2 YFSETQ come from the germline V gene. Trimming removed 6 bases from V and 4 bases from J, with 11 bases in between. The CDR3 totals 13 residues. CDR3: CASNNQNYNEQFF. In nucleotides, the CDR3 is TGCGCCAGCAACAACCAAAATTACAATGAGCAGTTCTTC.

V and J are TRBV20-1 and TRBJ1-2, with TRBD1 matching over 7 bases. CDR1 and CDR2 from the germline V gene are DFQATT and SNEGSKA (reference sequence). CDR3 length: 15 amino acids. The V segment lost 3 bases and the J segment 7 bases; nucleotides outside the gene matches: 14. The CDR3 protein is CSASVGTARLRGYTF. The CDR3 bases are TGCAGTGCTAGTGTGGGGACAGCGCGCCTCCGTGGCTACACCTTC.

V gene TRBV28 combines with J gene TRBJ1-5; TRBD1 might be the D (6 bases). Germline V lookup: CDR1 MDHEN, CDR2 SYDVKM. CDR3 length equals 12 residues. V lost 7 bases and J 10 bases, leaving 14 bases between the germline ends. CDR3 nucleotide sequence: TGTGCCAGCACCGGGTTACAGGGACCCCAGCATTTT. This translates into CASTGLQGPQHF.

The chain has TRBV15 and TRBJ1-6; tentative D call: TRBD1 (6 bases). V lost 3 bases to trimming and J lost 8 bases, with 8 bases between them. This CDR3 comprises 13 residues. Germline V gene sequence: CDR1 LNHNV, CDR2 YYDKDF (reference sequence). The CDR3 loop reads CATSSSGDSPLHF. The CDR3 DNA reads TGTGCCACCAGCAGTTCAGGGGATTCACCCCTCCACTTT.

This chain connects TRBV4-3 to TRBJ1-1; weak D call: TRBD1 (6 bases). V was clipped by 1 base and J by 4 bases, with 10 bases between them. The CDR3 totals 14 residues. CDR1 is LGHNA, CDR2 YSLEER, per germline. For the CDR3, the DNA is TGCGCCAGCAGCCAAGCCCCCAGGGGCACTGAAGCTTTCTTT. The encoded protein is CASSQAPRGTEAFF.

This chain uses TRBV3-1 (or the pseudogene TRBV3-2) with TRBJ2-7, with 7 bases aligning to TRBD2. Germline values: CDR1 LGHDT, CDR2 YNNKEL (reference sequence). V was clipped by 0 bases and J by 2 bases; unmatched bases: 4. CDR3 length: 15 residues. CDR3 coding DNA: TGTGCCAGCAGCCAAGATGCTAGCGGAACCTACGAGCAGTACTTC. Its protein is CASSQDASGTYEQYF.

The chain combines TRBV30 with TRBJ1-3; 12 nucleotides line up with TRBD1. After removal of 2 bases from V and 3 bases from J, the junction contained 2 bases not matched to a gene. The CDR3 is made up of 15 amino acids. Looked up from germline, CDR1 is GTSNPN and CDR2 is SVGIG (reference sequence). CDR3 amino acids: CAWSRDRGRGNTIYF. As DNA, the CDR3 is TGTGCCTGGAGTCGGGACAGGGGGCGTGGAAACACCATATATTTT.

The chain has TRBV24-1 and TRBJ1-1, with unresolved D. The V end was cut by 4 bases, the J end by 4 bases, with 15 bases between. CDR1 and CDR2 (germline): KGHDR, SFDVKD. The CDR3 runs to 15 residues. This CDR3 reads CATSDPRTGSTEAFF. DNA for the CDR3: TGTGCCACCAGTGACCCGAGGACCGGGAGCACTGAAGCTTTCTTT.

J is TRBJ2-1 and V is TRBV5-4; perhaps TRBD2 as D (5 bases). Germline CDR1 is SGHNT and CDR2 is YYREEE (reference sequence). The CDR3 totals 13 residues. Deletions cut 4 bases from V and 7 bases from J, with 12 bases between. CDR3 amino acids: CASSAGPGNEQFF. The CDR3, as DNA: TGTGCCAGCAGCGCCGGACCGGGGAATGAGCAGTTCTTC.

V gene TRBV5-6 combines with J gene TRBJ2-7; D is perhaps TRBD1 (5 bases). The CDR3 runs to 13 residues. The ends were cut back, 4 bases at V and 2 bases at J, with 10 bases in the middle. The germline gives CDR1 SGHDT, CDR2 YYEEEE. The CDR3 DNA sequence: TGTGCCAGCAGCCTGCAGGGTACCTACGAGCAGTACTTC. Its protein is CASSLQGTYEQYF.

This CDR3 reads CASSPYGTSSRIDTQYF. Here the CDR3 DNA reads TGTGCCAGTAGTCCCTACGGGACTAGCAGTCGGATAGATACGCAGTATTTT. V is TRBV19 and J is TRBJ2-3; 9 bases line up with TRBD2. This CDR3 comprises 17 residues. Germline CDR1 is LNHDA and CDR2 is SQIVND (reference sequence). V dropped 5 bases and J dropped 5; count of bases not matched to a gene: 14.

This chain joins TRBV9 and TRBJ1-5; 8 bases are shared with TRBD1. V lost 4 bases to trimming and J lost 2 bases; unmatched junction nucleotides: 8. The germline V gene has CDR1 SGDLS and CDR2 YYNGEE. This CDR3 has 16 amino acids. CDR3 nucleotides: TGTGCCAGCAGCCCCCAGGACAGGGCAGGCAATCAGCCCCAGCATTTT. Protein: CASSPQDRAGNQPQHF.

The rearrangement joins TRBV6-6 to TRBJ1-1; 7 bases are shared with TRBD1. Germline V gene data show CDR1 as MNHNY and CDR2 as SVGAGI (reference sequence). This CDR3 is built from 13 residues. Trimming at V came to 0 bases and at J to 11 bases, leaving 6 bases not matched to a gene. The CDR3: CASSYSGRGQAFF. The CDR3 DNA is TGTGCCAGCAGTTACTCGGGAAGGGGGCAGGCTTTCTTT.

This chain connects TRBV9 to TRBJ2-2, with 7 positions matching TRBD1. The CDR3 has 16 amino acids. Germline-derived CDR1 and CDR2 are SGDLS and YYNGEE. The V and J ends lost 5 bases and 4 bases, in that order; junction bases with no gene match: 11. DNA of the CDR3: TGTGCCAGCAGGCCCCATCTGGGACAGCCCACCGGGGAGCTGTTTTTT. Its protein is CASRPHLGQPTGELFF.

The gene calls are TRBV6-5 and TRBJ1-3, with 8 bases aligning to TRBD1. CDR1 is MNHEY, CDR2 SVGAGI, per germline. CDR3 size: 15 residues. V lost 4 bases and J lost 3; bases outside the gene matches: 5. The CDR3 coding sequence is TGTGCCAGCAGTTCTACAGGGGGGGTTGGAAACACCATATATTTT. Translated: CASSSTGGVGNTIYF.

The gene calls are TRBV28 and TRBJ1-1; D is uncertain. The germline V gene has CDR1 MDHEN and CDR2 SYDVKM. The CDR3 runs 12 residues. V shed 3 bases and J shed 2 bases, with 4 bases lying between them. Here the CDR3 DNA reads TGTGCCAGCAGTTTTACAAACACTGAAGCTTTCTTT. Amino acids: CASSFTNTEAFF.

This clone has just one count. The chain is built from TRBV30 and TRBJ2-2; maybe TRBD2 (5 bases). V shed 0 bases and J shed 0 bases, with 8 bases lying between them. This CDR3 region has 15 residues. CDR1 and CDR2 (germline): GTSNPN, SVGIG (reference sequence). Here the CDR3 reads CAWSVLGPNTGELFF. In DNA, the CDR3 is TGTGCCTGGAGTGTACTAGGGCCGAACACCGGGGAGCTGTTTTTT.